These 6 T cell receptor beta chains share one sample of origin, sequenced in a study of regulatory T cells in long-lasting Graves disease. Through Arm-PCR of CDR3 regions and iRepertoire HTBI primers, TCR beta libraries were built. A single record per CDR3 protein comes from TCRdb applying MiXCR to the multiplex PCR reads. The table lists nearly 350,000 distinct CDR3 sequences, about 20% of them singletons. Time point described: persistent/refractory GD, antithyroid drugs over 5 years with positive TRAb. The TCR library was made from RNA that had been extracted from PBMCs in TRIzol. Sequencing used peripheral blood mononuclear cells (PBMCs), obtained when the disease was refractory, from a patient treated with antithyroid drugs. The receptors were gathered from a female donor with Graves disease.

To note about this clonotype: A much larger clone lies one base from this, so it may be a read error. The J gene is TRBJ1-6, the V gene TRBV6-2 or TRBV6-3, with D possibly TRBD1 on 6 matching bases. This CDR3 is built from 14 residues. CDR1 is MNHEY, CDR2 SVGEGT, per germline. CDR3 DNA sequence: TGTGCCAGCAGTTACGACAGGCTGAATTCATCCCTCCACTTT. It specifies CASSYDRLNSSLHF.

This chain connects TRBV7-8 to TRBJ1-1; perhaps TRBD1 as D (6 bases). V dropped 0 bases and J dropped 1 base, with 12 bases sitting between them. This CDR3 is built from 16 residues. The germline gives CDR1 SGHVS, CDR2 FQNEAQ. The CDR3 here is CASSLARTAGNTEAFF. The CDR3 nucleotides are TGTGCCAGCAGCTTAGCGAGGACAGCCGGGAACACTGAAGCTTTCTTT.

This chain connects TRBV12-5 to TRBJ2-7; TRBD2 agrees at 9 bases. The V segment lost 0 bases and the J segment 9 bases; nucleotides outside the gene matches: 12. CDR1 is LGHNT, CDR2 FRNRAP, per germline. The CDR3 totals 16 residues. The CDR3 sequence: CASGLVVGGRVHGQYF. CDR3 nucleotides: TGTGCTAGTGGTTTGGTAGTCGGCGGGAGGGTCCACGGGCAGTACTTC.

This clonotype was seen many times. The chain carries TRBV12-3 or TRBV12-4 and TRBJ2-5; a possible D gene is TRBD1 (5 bases). V lost 5 bases to trimming and J lost 1 base, with 11 bases between them. The CDR3 runs 14 residues. The CDR3 is CASSGQGSQETQYF. In DNA form, the CDR3 reads TGTGCCAGCAGTGGTCAGGGATCCCAAGAGACCCAGTACTTC.

At least ten counts were recorded for this clonotype. The V gene is TRBV30, the J gene TRBJ2-5, with D uncertain. V shed 2 bases and J shed 2 bases, with 6 bases lying between them. The germline gives CDR1 GTSNPN, CDR2 SVGIG (reference sequence). This CDR3 contains 12 residues. The CDR3 coding sequence is TGTGCCTGGAGTAGGGCACAAGAGACCCAGTACTTC. This sequence encodes CAWSRAQETQYF.

At least ten counts were recorded for this clonotype. The genes are TRBV2 and TRBJ2-5, with D uncertain. This CDR3 has 13 residues. The V gene lost 1 base and the J gene lost 3 bases, with 6 bases spanning the gap. Germline CDR1 reads SNHLY; CDR2 reads FYNNEI. For the CDR3, the DNA is TGTGCCAGCAGTGAAGGCACGAAAGAGACCCAGTACTTC. It yields the protein CASSEGTKETQYF.